These 12 T cell receptor beta chains share one sample of origin, sequenced in a study of blood T cells in healthy people across ages. Primers used in a second PCR of about 6 to 11 cycles were a sample-barcoded 5' primer and a J-beta primer mix. TCRdb reanalysed the 5' RACE reads using MiXCR and keeps one entry per CDR3 protein. This sample has hundreds of thousands of distinct CDR3 sequences, with 40% to 45% found just once. The sequencing sample was made of blood. The receptors stem from a man older than 75 in good health.

The rearrangement joins TRBV6-2 or TRBV6-3 to TRBJ1-2; no reliable D call. The V gene lost 0 bases and the J gene lost 2 bases, with 13 bases spanning the gap. The CDR3 is made up of 16 amino acids. Germline CDR1 MNHEY, CDR2 SVGEGT. The DNA for the CDR3 is TGTGCCAGCAGTTACTCGATGGGAGATCTCAACTATGGCTACACCTTC. It yields the protein CASSYSMGDLNYGYTF.

The chain is built from TRBV12-3 or TRBV12-4 and TRBJ2-7; D is uncertain. V shed 2 bases and J shed 2 bases, with 10 bases lying between them. The CDR3 has 14 residues. CDR3 sequence (DNA): TGTGCCAGCAGTTTATGGGGTGCGACCTACGAGCAGTACTTC. This translates into CASSLWGATYEQYF.

This clonotype was seen only a few times. V and J are TRBV11-3 and TRBJ2-3; unclear D gene. V lost 1 base, J lost 2 bases, and 7 bases lay in between. This CDR3 comprises 14 residues. Germline lookup yields CDR1 SGHNT and CDR2 YENEEA. The CDR3 is CASSLGATTDTQYF. The DNA of the CDR3 is TGTGCCAGCAGCTTAGGTGCTACCACAGATACGCAGTATTTT.

In this sample, this clonotype turned up once. The rearrangement uses TRBV7-8 and TRBJ2-3, with D maybe TRBD2 (6 bases). There are 14 residues in the CDR3. Per germline, CDR1 SGHVS and CDR2 FQNEAQ. Deletions cut 4 bases from V and 3 bases from J, with 11 bases between. The DNA of the CDR3 is TGTGCCAGCAGCTCCGAGACTAGTACAGATACGCAGTATTTT. Protein: CASSSETSTDTQYF.

This clonotype was counted ten times or more. This chain uses TRBV12-3 or TRBV12-4 with TRBJ1-2, with 8 bases that match TRBD1. The CDR3 spans 15 residues. Trimming removed 3 bases from V and 4 bases from J; junction bases left unmatched: 7. This CDR3 is CASSLPRGRSYGYTF. The CDR3 nucleotides are TGTGCCAGCAGTTTGCCCAGGGGGCGAAGCTATGGCTACACCTTC.

J is TRBJ2-1 and V is TRBV29-1, with 9 bases matching TRBD2. The CDR3 contains 17 residues. The germline CDR1 and CDR2 sequences are SQVTM and ANQGSEA. J was trimmed by 6 bases and V by 6 bases; bases with no gene match: 18. CDR3 residues: CSVGSGGRGGLGNEQFF. The CDR3, as DNA: TGCAGCGTCGGCTCGGGGGGGCGGGGGGGGTTGGGCAATGAGCAGTTCTTC.

The rearrangement links TRBV7-2 to TRBJ2-7; 8 bases match TRBD1. Trimming cost V 5 bases and J 0 bases; bases outside gene matches: 9. The germline V gene has CDR1 SGHTA and CDR2 FQGNSA. The CDR3 runs 16 residues. The CDR3 loop is CASSRQQGVTSYEQYF. The CDR3 DNA follows: TGTGCCAGCAGCAGACAACAGGGGGTAACCTCCTACGAGCAGTACTTC. Based on the CDR3 plus reference TRBV7-2 and TRBJ2-7, the full variable domain is GAGVSQSPSNKVTEKGKDVELRCDPISGHTALYWYRQSLGQGLEFLIYFQGNSAPDKSGLPSDRFSAERTGGSVSTLTIQRTQQEDSAVYLCASSRQQGVTSYEQYFGPGTRLTVT.

The rearrangement uses TRBV5-4 and TRBJ2-3, with a tentative D call TRBD1 (6 bases). Germline assignment: CDR1 SGHNT and CDR2 YYREEE (reference sequence). The length of the CDR3 is 12 residues. Trimming took off 4 bases at V and 5 bases at J, with 8 bases between the two ends. The CDR3: CASSNRVDTQYF. The CDR3 DNA is TGTGCCAGCAGCAACAGGGTAGATACGCAGTATTTT.

As DNA, the CDR3 is TGTGCCAGCAGCTCCTTGGCGGCTTCCTACAATGAGCAGTTCTTC. Translated: CASSSLAASYNEQFF. This chain joins TRBV7-2 and TRBJ2-1; no clear D. The CDR3 consists of 15 residues. In germline, CDR1 is SGHTA, CDR2 FQGNSA. Deletions cut 4 bases from V and 1 base from J, with 11 bases between.

A single count supports this clonotype. This sequence joins TRBV20-1 and TRBJ1-1, with a weak D call TRBD1 (5 bases). Trimming stripped 2 bases from V and 6 bases from J, with 13 bases between. This CDR3 region has 13 residues. CDR1 is DFQATT and CDR2 is SNEGSKA in the germline V gene (reference sequence). The chain's CDR3 is CSARSGSGPEAFF. CDR3 bases: TGCAGTGCTAGATCAGGGTCAGGGCCTGAAGCTTTCTTT.

The chain is built from TRBV28 and TRBJ2-2, with D perhaps matching TRBD2 (5 bases). CDR1 MDHEN and CDR2 SYDVKM come from the germline V gene. The CDR3 covers 14 residues. V dropped 10 bases and J dropped 1 base, with 13 bases sitting between them. As DNA, the CDR3 is TGTGCCACCCTAGAGGGCGGGAACACCGGGGAGCTGTTTTTT. This translates into CATLEGGNTGELFF.

Written as DNA, the CDR3 is TGTGCCTGGAGTTCACAGGGGTACACTGAAGCTTTCTTT. It is translated as CAWSSQGYTEAFF. The V and J genes are TRBV30 and TRBJ1-1, with 7 bases matching TRBD1. Unmatched junction bases numbered 3, after V lost 2 bases and J lost 3 bases. The CDR3 is made up of 13 amino acids. Germline V gene data show CDR1 as GTSNPN and CDR2 as SVGIG (reference sequence). Together with reference TRBV30 and TRBJ1-1, the CDR3 gives the full variable domain: SQTIHQWPATLVQPVGSPLSLECTVEGTSNPNLYWYRQAAGRGLQLLFYSVGIGQISSEVPQNLSASRPQDRQFILSSKKLLLSDSGFYLCAWSSQGYTEAFFGQGTRLTVV.